This TCR beta chain was identified during a study of T cells after yellow fever vaccination. In its sample, this clonotype was seen a few times. V was shortened by 5 bases and J by 1 base, with 14 bases between the two germline ends. In germline, CDR1 is MDHEN, CDR2 SYDVKM. CDR3 length: 16 residues. TCRdb analysed the 5' RACE reads with MiXCR anew, one entry per CDR3 protein. The repertoire holds some 300,000 distinct CDR3 sequences, with approximately 8% as singletons. Sequencing was performed on CD4+ T cells sorted from PBMCs, taken 5 days after the yellow fever booster vaccination. V usage is TRBV28 and J usage is TRBJ2-2, with a possible D match to TRBD1 (6 bases). This TCR derives from a man younger than 30 who received the YFV17D yellow fever vaccine. The CDR3 here is CASSIAGTQNTGELFF. Here the CDR3 DNA reads TGTGCCAGCAGTATAGCCGGGACACAGAACACCGGGGAGCTGTTTTTT.